A single sample is the source of the 22 T cell receptor beta chains below, sequenced in a study of blood T cells in healthy people across ages. Through a sample-barcoded 5' primer and a J-beta primer mix, a second PCR was run for about 6 to 12 cycles. MiXCR was run by TCRdb on the 5' RACE reads, yielding one entry per CDR3 protein. The sample lists fewer than 2,000,000 distinct CDR3 sequences; approximately 40% were seen once. Sequenced input: blood. These receptors were collected from a human donor in good health.

Only a few counts were recorded for this clonotype. This chain joins TRBV12-3 or TRBV12-4 and TRBJ1-5, with D possibly matching TRBD1 (6 bases). The germline V and J ends were trimmed by 7 bases and 5 bases, with 9 bases remaining between them. The CDR3 is made up of 12 amino acids. The CDR3 here is CASTRGHQPQHF. The CDR3 coding sequence is TGTGCCAGCACACGGGGGCATCAGCCCCAGCATTTT.

This chain connects TRBV2 to TRBJ2-5; TRBD2 is a possible D gene (5 bases). Germline loops: CDR1 SNHLY, CDR2 FYNNEI. The CDR3 runs to 14 residues. V lost 7 bases to trimming and J lost 0 bases, with 12 bases between them. The CDR3 DNA follows: TGTGCCAGCAAACACCGGGAAGACCAAGAGACCCAGTACTTC. This codes for CASKHREDQETQYF.

This clonotype has only a few counts. The chain uses TRBV6-6 and TRBJ2-3; D uncertain. Trimming pared 5 bases from V and 2 bases from J, leaving 8 bases between. CDR1 is MNHNY and CDR2 is SVGAGI in the germline V gene (reference sequence). The CDR3 extends over 13 amino acids. CDR3 bases: TGTGCCAGCAGTGGCTCCTTCACAGATACGCAGTATTTT. This codes for CASSGSFTDTQYF.

This clonotype turned up a few times. This chain connects TRBV24-1 to TRBJ2-1; TRBD2 is a possible D gene (6 bases). V gave up 5 bases and J gave up 7 bases, with 11 bases separating them. CDR3 length equals 13 residues. Germline values: CDR1 KGHDR, CDR2 SFDVKD. CDR3 sequence reads: CATSGPGANEQFF. For the CDR3, the DNA is TGTGCCACCAGTGGACCGGGAGCGAATGAGCAGTTCTTC.

This clonotype has only a few counts. The chain links TRBV2 to TRBJ2-3; 7 bases are a match to TRBD1. With 6 bases clipped from V and 4 bases from J, the junction kept 10 bases outside the gene matches. The CDR3 is 15 amino acids. Looked up from germline, CDR1 is SNHLY and CDR2 is FYNNEI. The CDR3: CASSKTGRGPDTQYF. DNA of the CDR3: TGTGCCAGCAGCAAGACAGGGAGAGGACCAGATACGCAGTATTTT.

The CDR3 DNA reads TGTGCCAGCGGTGGAGGGACTAGCGGGGGCCCGTCGCGGGAGCAGTACTTC. It specifies CASGGGTSGGPSREQYF. V is TRBV25-1 and J is TRBJ2-7; 14 positions match TRBD2. V lost 8 bases to trimming and J lost 7 bases; unmatched junction nucleotides: 16. This CDR3 region has 17 residues. Germline CDR1 and CDR2: MGHDK and SYGVNS.

The gene calls are TRBV18 and TRBJ2-3, with D perhaps matching TRBD2 (5 bases). Germline V gene data show CDR1 as KGHSH and CDR2 as LQKENI. The length of the CDR3 is 13 residues. Trimming stripped 6 bases from V and 0 bases from J, with 7 bases between. CDR3 DNA sequence: TGTGCCAGCTCTAGGGAGAGCACAGATACGCAGTATTTT. Translation: CASSRESTDTQYF.

The chain employs TRBV29-1 and TRBJ1-1; D call uncertain. The germline gives CDR1 SQVTM, CDR2 ANQGSEA. This CDR3 is 14 amino acids long. Trimming removed 3 bases from V and 4 bases from J, with 15 bases in between. CDR3 loop: CSVDRAGLGTEAFF. Here the CDR3 DNA reads TGCAGCGTTGATCGGGCGGGGTTAGGCACTGAAGCTTTCTTT.

About this clonotype itself: Germline is not matched at one junction end, which may reflect a read error. V gene TRBV12-3 or TRBV12-4 combines with J gene TRBJ2-1; a weak D match, TRBD2 (6 bases). The CDR3 length is 14 residues. The DNA of the CDR3 is TGTGCCAGCAGGGCCGGGGACTCCAACAATGAGCAGTTCTTC. Translating it yields CASRAGDSNNEQFF.

This clonotype appeared a single time. V gene TRBV6-2 or TRBV6-3 combines with J gene TRBJ1-5; no firm D call. The CDR3 consists of 13 residues. Germline V lookup: CDR1 MNHEY, CDR2 SVGEGT. The germline V and J ends were trimmed by 7 bases and 7 bases, with 14 bases remaining between them. Here the CDR3 DNA reads TGTGCCAGCACCCTTAGTCAGCACCAGCCCCAGCATTTT. Translated, it gives CASTLSQHQPQHF.

This chain joins TRBV12-3 or TRBV12-4 and TRBJ2-3, with 9 bases identical to TRBD2. The CDR3 has 16 amino acids. J gave up 5 bases and V 10 bases, and 16 bases lay outside the gene matches. This CDR3 is CATRALVAGAKDTQYF. The CDR3 DNA follows: TGTGCCACCAGAGCTCTCGTAGCGGGGGCCAAAGATACGCAGTATTTT.

The rearrangement uses TRBV5-1 and TRBJ1-2; D remains ambiguous. The CDR3 has 16 residues. Deletions cut 0 bases from V and 8 bases from J, with 20 bases between. CDR1 is SGHRS and CDR2 is YFSETQ in the germline V gene. CDR3 amino acids: CASSLAQAGSLYGYTF. The CDR3 region has the DNA TGCGCCAGCAGCTTGGCTCAGGCGGGAAGCTTGTACGGCTACACCTTC.

The chain links TRBV28 to TRBJ1-5; D gene ambiguous. Germline V CDR1 and CDR2: MDHEN, SYDVKM. This CDR3 has 15 amino acids. V gave up 2 bases and J gave up 4 bases, with 12 bases separating them. The CDR3, as DNA: TGTGCCAGCAGTTTACGGACCTTGATTAATCAGCCCCAGCATTTT. Translated, it gives CASSLRTLINQPQHF.

In its sample, this clonotype was seen a few times. In nucleotides, the CDR3 is TGCGCCAGCAGTGAGCCGCGTAACAGCTACGAGCAGTACTTC. Translation: CASSEPRNSYEQYF. This rearrangement joins TRBV10-2 to TRBJ2-7; D unclear. The CDR3 length is 14 residues. Trimming stripped 2 bases from V and 3 bases from J, with 11 bases between. Germline CDR1 reads WSHSY; CDR2 reads SAAADI.

The rearrangement joins TRBV21-1 to TRBJ2-3; the table's TRBD1 call for D was not verified on the DNA. TRBV21-1 is annotated as a pseudogene. CDR3 length: 16 residues. CDR3 sequence (DNA): TGTGCCAGCAGCAAGACGGGACAGGGTAATACAGATACGCAGTATTTT. This translates into CASSKTGQGNTDTQYF.

This clonotype was found many times. The chain employs TRBV4-2 and TRBJ1-1; TRBD1 matches at 10 bases. CDR3 length equals 15 residues. Losses at the gene ends were 1 base for V and 1 base for J; bases not matched to a gene: 0. Germline V gene lookup returns CDR1 LGHNA and CDR2 YNFKEQ. CDR3 protein: CASSQGQGANTEAFF. The CDR3 region has the DNA TGTGCCAGCAGCCAAGGACAGGGGGCGAACACTGAAGCTTTCTTT.

The chain employs TRBV5-1 and TRBJ1-6, with a possible D match to TRBD1 (5 bases). Per germline, CDR1 SGHRS and CDR2 YFSETQ. This CDR3 region has 15 residues. V lost 4 bases and J 0 bases, leaving 8 bases between the germline ends. The CDR3 DNA reads as TGCGCCAGCAGCATAGACAGCTCCTATAATTCACCCCTCCACTTT. This sequence encodes CASSIDSSYNSPLHF.

This sequence joins TRBV5-1 and TRBJ1-2; 8 bases are a match to TRBD1. The germline V gene encodes CDR1 SGHRS and CDR2 YFSETQ. With V trimmed by 4 bases and J by 5 bases, 7 bases remained unmatched. This CDR3 comprises 14 residues. CDR3 protein: CASSTGQGEYGYTF. In nucleotides, the CDR3 is TGCGCCAGCAGCACTGGACAGGGAGAATATGGCTACACCTTC.

V and J are TRBV29-1 and TRBJ2-5; either TRBD1 or TRBD2 may supply D (6 bases each). Germline V gene lookup returns CDR1 SQVTM and CDR2 ANQGSEA. The V end lost 8 bases, the J end lost 5 bases, and 18 bases lay between the germline ends. This CDR3 spans 13 amino acids. CDR3: CSSKGGLGETQYF. As DNA, the CDR3 is TGCAGCTCGAAGGGGGGCTTAGGGGAGACCCAGTACTTC. The full variable domain, its missing parts supplied by reference TRBV29-1 and TRBJ2-5, is SAVISQKPSRDICQRGTSLTIQCQVDSQVTMMFWYRQQPGQSLTLIATANQGSEATYESGFVIDKFPISRPNLTFSTLTVSNMSPEDSSIYLCSSKGGLGETQYFGPGTRLLVL.

This chain uses TRBV29-1 with TRBJ1-3, with D maybe TRBD1 (5 bases). CDR3 length: 16 amino acids. Trimming took off 0 bases at V and 4 bases at J, with 16 bases between the two ends. The germline V gene has CDR1 SQVTM and CDR2 ANQGSEA. This CDR3 is CSVEDLLKTAGNTIYF. The CDR3 DNA follows: TGCAGCGTTGAAGATCTTTTAAAGACAGCGGGAAACACCATATATTTT.

The gene calls are TRBV7-2 and TRBJ1-2; D perhaps matches TRBD1 (6 bases). Germline CDR1 and CDR2: SGHTA and FQGNSA. Trimming took off 5 bases at V and 0 bases at J, with 13 bases between the two ends. This CDR3 comprises 15 residues. The CDR3 spells CASSQETGANYGYTF. CDR3 sequence (DNA): TGTGCCAGCAGCCAAGAGACAGGTGCTAACTATGGCTACACCTTC.

A few counts support this clonotype. The V and J genes are TRBV7-2 and TRBJ2-5; perhaps TRBD2 as D (6 bases). The CDR3 extends over 16 amino acids. The V gene's germline CDR1 is SGHTA and CDR2 FQGNSA. V was pared by 0 bases and J by 1 base, with 12 bases between. CDR3 DNA: TGTGCCAGCAGCTTAGCTCAGGTGGAGGGCCAAGAGACCCAGTACTTC. Translating it yields CASSLAQVEGQETQYF.